These 30 T cell receptor beta chains share one sample of origin, sequenced in a study of blood T cell repertoires in COVID-19. Only in-frame clones appear in the TCRdb table, and some are missing; sequencing was by immunoSEQ multiplex PCR. Of 130,000 to 150,000 clones in the sample, roughly 82% were seen once. The sequencing sample was made of peripheral blood. These receptor sequences come from a human donor in a cohort sampled during active COVID-19.

The J gene is TRBJ1-3, the V gene TRBV7-2, with TRBD1 matching over 10 bases. The germline gives CDR1 SGHTA, CDR2 FQGNSA. V lost 5 bases and J lost 2; bases outside the gene matches: 6. The CDR3 covers 16 residues. This chain's CDR3 is CASSAWDRGTGNTIYF. CDR3 sequence (DNA): TGTGCCAGCAGCGCCTGGGACAGGGGAACTGGAAACACCATATATTTT.

This chain joins TRBV19 and TRBJ2-5, with TRBD2 as a possible D gene (7 bases). V was cut by 3 bases and J by 1 base, with 15 bases left in between. Looked up from germline, CDR1 is LNHDA and CDR2 is SQIVND (reference sequence). This CDR3 has 16 residues. The CDR3 DNA reads as TGTGCCAGTAGTATCGATCGGGGGGCGTCCCAAGAGACCCAGTACTTC. Its translation is CASSIDRGASQETQYF.

The V gene is TRBV28, the J gene TRBJ2-2; possibly TRBD1 for D (5 bases). V was trimmed by 2 bases and J by 1 base, leaving 5 bases between them. CDR1 and CDR2 (germline): MDHEN, SYDVKM. CDR3 size: 14 residues. The CDR3 spells CASSLDRNTGELFF. For the CDR3, the DNA is TGTGCCAGCAGTTTAGACAGGAACACCGGGGAGCTGTTTTTT.

V usage is TRBV5-6 and J usage is TRBJ1-6; D gene uncertain. V was trimmed by 3 bases and J by 1 base, leaving 11 bases between them. The CDR3 is 16 amino acids. CDR1 and CDR2 (germline): SGHDT, YYEEEE. The CDR3 nucleotides are TGTGCCAGCAGCTCCGAAGAGTGGTCCTATAATTCACCCCTCCACTTT. This encodes CASSSEEWSYNSPLHF. Drawing the rest from reference TRBV5-6 and TRBJ1-6, the complete variable domain is DAGVTQSPTHLIKTRGQQVTLRCSPKSGHDTVSWYQQALGQGPQFIFQYYEEEERQRGNFPDRFSGHQFPNYSSELNVNALLLGDSALYLCASSSEEWSYNSPLHFGNGTRLTVT.

The chain couples TRBV3-1 (or the pseudogene TRBV3-2) to TRBJ1-1; D might be TRBD1 (5 bases). CDR1 LGHDT and CDR2 YNNKEL come from the germline V gene (reference sequence). Trimming took 6 bases from V and 3 from J, leaving 14 bases between them. The CDR3 contains 14 residues. The CDR3, as DNA: TGTGCCAGCAGGGGGGGAGTTGCTTACACTGAAGCTTTCTTT. Translating it yields CASRGGVAYTEAFF.

The V gene is TRBV28, the J gene TRBJ2-3; 7 bases are a match to TRBD1. The V and J ends lost 6 bases and 3 bases, in that order; junction bases with no gene match: 6. There are 14 residues in the CDR3. Germline CDR1 is MDHEN and CDR2 is SYDVKM. The CDR3 sequence is CASSPGTVTDTQYF. CDR3 DNA: TGTGCCAGCAGCCCCGGGACAGTTACAGATACGCAGTATTTT.

The rearrangement uses TRBV4-1 and TRBJ1-6, with D maybe TRBD1 (6 bases). Germline V gene lookup returns CDR1 MGHRA and CDR2 YSYEKL. The length of the CDR3 is 15 residues. V was shortened by 0 bases and J by 7 bases, with 10 bases between the two germline ends. CDR3 sequence: CASSQDRQENSPLHF. The CDR3 DNA reads TGCGCCAGCAGCCAAGACCGACAGGAGAATTCACCCCTCCACTTT.

Only a few counts were recorded for this clone. The rearrangement links TRBV10-1 to TRBJ2-3; D might be TRBD2 (6 bases). The V end was cut by 8 bases, the J end by 3 bases, with 12 bases between. Germline V gene data show CDR1 as WNHNN and CDR2 as SYGVQD (reference sequence). The CDR3 length is 13 residues. This chain's CDR3 is CASAQRATDTQYF. The CDR3, as DNA: TGCGCCAGCGCCCAGCGGGCTACAGATACGCAGTATTTT.

V is TRBV2 and J is TRBJ2-7, with D possibly matching TRBD2 (6 bases). Germline V gene lookup returns CDR1 SNHLY and CDR2 FYNNEI. Trimming pared 1 base from V and 0 bases from J, leaving 13 bases between. The CDR3 is 16 residues long. In DNA form, the CDR3 reads TGTGCCAGCAGTGAAGTGGCCTCCGGGGGCTCCTACGAGCAGTACTTC. Translating it yields CASSEVASGGSYEQYF.

The genes are TRBV7-3 and TRBJ2-3; TRBD1 matches 8 bases. Germline V lookup: CDR1 SGHTA, CDR2 FQGTGA. The CDR3 sequence is 14 residues long. J was trimmed by 0 bases and V by 5 bases; bases with no gene match: 1. The DNA of the CDR3 is TGTGCCAGCAGCGGGACAGGTAGCACAGATACGCAGTATTTT. Its protein is CASSGTGSTDTQYF.

CDR3: CASSHAQPGLHRTDTQYF. The CDR3 nucleotides are TGCGCCAGCAGCCACGCACAGCCTGGACTACATCGAACAGATACGCAGTATTTT. The chain is built from TRBV5-1 and TRBJ2-3; possibly TRBD2 for D (6 bases). The V gene lost 4 bases and the J gene lost 3 bases, with 24 bases spanning the gap. Germline CDR1 and CDR2: SGHRS and YFSETQ. The CDR3 runs to 18 residues.

This clone appeared once. The chain recombines TRBV9 with TRBJ2-1; TRBD2 matches 11 bases. The germline V gene has CDR1 SGDLS and CDR2 YYNGEE. This CDR3 has 13 residues. V shed 5 bases and J 5 bases; nucleotides not matched to a gene: 0. In DNA, the CDR3 is TGTGCCAGCAGTAGCGGGGGGGACAATGAGCAGTTCTTC. Protein: CASSSGGDNEQFF.

This sequence joins TRBV6-5 and TRBJ2-7; possible D gene TRBD2, 6 bases. Trimming took off 5 bases at V and 5 bases at J, with 19 bases between the two ends. Per the germline V gene, CDR1 is MNHEY and CDR2 is SVGAGI. CDR3 length: 15 amino acids. The CDR3 loop is CASSNIGEVIHEQYF. CDR3 nucleotides: TGTGCCAGCAGTAACATTGGGGAGGTAATCCACGAGCAGTACTTC.

This sequence joins TRBV2 and TRBJ2-7; 7 bases are shared with TRBD1. Germline lookup yields CDR1 SNHLY and CDR2 FYNNEI. Trimming removed 7 bases from V and 2 bases from J; junction bases left unmatched: 5. The CDR3 length is 13 residues. The CDR3 loop is CASTGDSPYEQYF. The CDR3 region has the DNA TGTGCCAGCACAGGGGACAGCCCCTACGAGCAGTACTTC.

The rearrangement joins TRBV9 to TRBJ2-7; TRBD1 matches at 12 bases. The CDR3 has 15 residues. CDR1 is SGDLS, CDR2 YYNGEE, per germline. The V and J ends lost 4 bases and 4 bases, in that order; junction bases with no gene match: 6. The CDR3 protein is CASSTGTGGEYEQYF. The CDR3 coding sequence is TGTGCCAGCAGCACCGGGACAGGGGGCGAGTACGAGCAGTACTTC. The whole variable domain, filled in from reference TRBV9 and TRBJ2-7, reads DSGVTQTPKHLITATGQRVTLRCSPRSGDLSVYWYQQSLDQGLQFLIQYYNGEERAKGNILERFSAQQFPDLHSELNLSSLELGDSALYFCASSTGTGGEYEQYFGPGTRLTVT.

This chain uses TRBV7-9 with TRBJ2-7; 9 bases line up with TRBD1. The CDR3 covers 19 residues. V was pared by 1 base and J by 4 bases, with 17 bases of the junction left unmatched. Germline CDR1 reads SEHNR; CDR2 reads FQNEAQ (reference sequence). CDR3 DNA sequence: TGTGCCAGCAGCTTAGGTTTAACTCCCCGGACAGGGGAAGGGTACGAGCAGTACTTC. Residues: CASSLGLTPRTGEGYEQYF.

This chain connects TRBV4-1 to TRBJ2-6; weak D call: TRBD1 (6 bases). CDR1 is MGHRA, CDR2 YSYEKL, per germline. The V end lost 2 bases, the J end lost 4 bases, and 21 bases lay between the germline ends. The CDR3 is made up of 19 amino acids. CDR3 protein: CASSQSNFRGSKGANVLTF. In DNA, the CDR3 is TGCGCCAGCAGCCAAAGTAATTTCAGGGGATCTAAGGGGGCCAACGTCCTGACTTTC.

This clone was found once. The genes are TRBV5-1 and TRBJ2-5; 13 bases are a match to TRBD2. There are 16 residues in the CDR3. Unmatched junction bases numbered 5, after V lost 4 bases and J lost 2 bases. Looked up from germline, CDR1 is SGHRS and CDR2 is YFSETQ. The DNA for the CDR3 is TGCGCCAGCAGCCCTGGACTAGCGGGGGTTCAAGAGACCCAGTACTTC. Protein: CASSPGLAGVQETQYF.

CDR3 sequence: CAITAGVSTDTQYF. For the CDR3, the DNA is TGTGCCATCACAGCGGGAGTGAGCACAGATACGCAGTATTTT. The chain carries TRBV10-3 and TRBJ2-3; 8 positions agree with TRBD2. Trimming at V came to 7 bases and at J to 0 bases, leaving 3 bases not matched to a gene. Looked up from germline, CDR1 is ENHRY and CDR2 is SYGVKD. The CDR3 has 14 residues.

V usage is TRBV19 and J usage is TRBJ1-6; 10 bases match TRBD1. V gave up 7 bases and J gave up 10 bases; unmatched junction bases: 10. Germline CDR1 reads LNHDA; CDR2 reads SQIVND (reference sequence). This CDR3 region has 15 residues. The CDR3 nucleotides are TGTGCCAGTATGGGACAGGGGAGCGGCGAGTCACCCCTCCACTTT. Translation gives CASMGQGSGESPLHF.

In its sample, this clone was seen a few times. The genes are TRBV5-4 and TRBJ2-1, with 12 bases fitting TRBD1. Germline assignment: CDR1 SGHNT and CDR2 YYREEE (reference sequence). The CDR3 extends over 15 amino acids. Trimming at V came to 3 bases and at J to 8 bases, leaving 6 bases not matched to a gene. The CDR3 DNA sequence: TGTGCCAGCAGCTCCGGGACAGGGGGCATAGATGAGCAGTTCTTC. Its protein is CASSSGTGGIDEQFF.

The chain recombines TRBV14 with TRBJ2-7, with 7 positions matching TRBD1. Looked up from germline, CDR1 is SGHDN and CDR2 is FVKESK. V gave up 0 bases and J gave up 11 bases; unmatched junction bases: 22. The CDR3 sequence is 18 residues long. The CDR3 reads CASSQDFPRDSLSFYEYF. In DNA form, the CDR3 reads TGTGCCAGCAGCCAAGATTTCCCCCGGGACAGTCTGAGTTTTTACGAGTACTTC.

This chain connects TRBV5-6 to TRBJ2-7; 12 bases fit TRBD2. Losses at the gene ends were 2 bases for V and 2 bases for J; bases not matched to a gene: 2. The CDR3 length is 15 residues. Germline CDR1 is SGHDT and CDR2 is YYEEEE. The CDR3 region has the DNA TGTGCCAGCAGCTTCGGACTAGCGGGAACCTACGAGCAGTACGTC. It is translated as CASSFGLAGTYEQYV.

The chain recombines TRBV5-5 with TRBJ2-7; D is ambiguous. The germline V gene encodes CDR1 SGHKS and CDR2 YYEKEE (reference sequence). V was shortened by 1 base and J by 2 bases, with 13 bases between the two germline ends. This CDR3 region has 15 residues. For the CDR3, the DNA is TGTGCCAGCAGCTTGATGGGCCCTGGCCCCTACGAGCAGTACTTC. Its translation is CASSLMGPGPYEQYF.

This sequence joins TRBV11-2 and TRBJ2-3; possibly TRBD2 for D (5 bases). Trimming shortened V by 7 bases and J by 3 bases, and 11 bases separated the two germline ends. Germline CDR1 and CDR2: SGHAT and FQNNGV. The CDR3 sequence is 13 residues long. The chain's CDR3 is CASTGVATDTQYF. DNA for the CDR3: TGTGCCAGCACCGGGGTCGCGACAGATACGCAGTATTTT.

The V call is TRBV6-6, the J call TRBJ1-5; a weak D match, TRBD1 (5 bases). The CDR3 runs to 14 residues. Germline CDR1 and CDR2: MNHNY and SVGAGI (reference sequence). V gave up 7 bases and J gave up 3 bases, with 13 bases separating them. The CDR3 DNA is TGTGCCAGCAACAAACAGGAACTCAATCAGCCCCAGCATTTT. It yields the protein CASNKQELNQPQHF.

The V call is TRBV19, the J call TRBJ2-5, with TRBD1 identical over 7 bases. Germline V CDR1 and CDR2: LNHDA, SQIVND (reference sequence). Trimming cost V 5 bases and J 2 bases; bases outside gene matches: 5. The CDR3 consists of 14 residues. The CDR3 nucleotides are TGTGCCAGTAGTCTAGGGACAGCACAAGAGACCCAGTACTTC. Protein product: CASSLGTAQETQYF.

The chain recombines TRBV5-5 with TRBJ2-3; 13 nucleotides agree with TRBD2. Germline CDR1 SGHKS, CDR2 YYEKEE (reference sequence). Trimming cost V 3 bases and J 13 bases; bases outside gene matches: 8. The CDR3 contains 14 residues. CDR3 nucleotide sequence: TGTGCCAGCAGCTCACTAGCGGGAGGGCCCCAGGAGTATTTT. It specifies CASSSLAGGPQEYF.

The chain carries TRBV7-3 and TRBJ1-1; 7 bases agree with TRBD1. The CDR3 consists of 13 residues. J lost 4 bases, V lost 4 bases, and 3 bases had no gene match. The germline V gene encodes CDR1 SGHTA and CDR2 FQGTGA. This CDR3 is CASSSGQATEAFF. The CDR3 DNA follows: TGTGCCAGCAGCTCTGGACAGGCCACTGAAGCTTTCTTT. Looking up the rest from reference TRBV7-3 and TRBJ1-1 gives the full variable domain: GAGVSQTPSNKVTEKGKYVELRCDPISGHTALYWYRQSLGQGPEFLIYFQGTGAADDSGLPNDRFFAVRPEGSVSTLKIQRTERGDSAVYLCASSSGQATEAFFGQGTRLTVV.

This clone was counted a single time. The chain uses TRBV5-4 and TRBJ2-7; D is possibly TRBD1 (5 bases). The CDR3 length is 13 residues. Trimming left V 4 bases short and J 3 bases short, with 11 bases between. The V gene's germline CDR1 is SGHNT and CDR2 YYREEE (reference sequence). Here the CDR3 DNA reads TGTGCCAGCAGCAGGGGCAGGAACTACGAGCAGTACGTC. Translated, it gives CASSRGRNYEQYV.